This TCR beta chain is drawn from a study of shared clonotypes between healthy human individuals. Assay used: immunoSEQ multiplex PCR; TCRdb lists only in-frame clones, some missing. The table lists 2 million to 3 million clones, 93% of them singletons. Germline values: CDR1 MDHEN, CDR2 SYDVKM. Trimming took off 5 bases at V and 1 base at J, with 11 bases between the two ends. This CDR3 is built from 14 residues. Material for sequencing was naive CD4+ T cells from PBMCs. Stated subset: CD45RA+ positively selected. This sequence originates from a young man in good health. Some clones in this sample may be carry-over from other donors' samples. This chain links TRBV28 with TRBJ1-1, with D perhaps matching TRBD1 (6 bases). The CDR3 DNA follows: TGTGCCAGCAGTCCCGGGACAAAGAACACTGAAGCTTTCTTT. Translated: CASSPGTKNTEAFF.